This entry describes one T cell receptor beta chain. The data belong to a study of CD8+ T cells in alopecia areata. Study context: Tofacitinib was taken orally by treated patients, and the dose was 5 to 10 mg twice daily.

This sample's treatment: oral pan-JAK inhibitor, 5-10 mg twice daily. As part of sample collection, lesional scalp punch biopsies and peripheral blood were taken from alopecia areata patients. Investigators isolated RNA and reverse transcribed it into cDNA to act as the sequencing template. Sequencing used immunoSEQ multiplex PCR; TCRdb keeps in-frame clones, though not all of them. Among 100,000 to 150,000 clones listed, over 55% were seen once. V shed 3 bases and J 4 bases; nucleotides not matched to a gene: 3. This CDR3 spans 14 amino acids. Per the germline V gene, CDR1 is SEHNR and CDR2 is FQNEAQ (reference sequence).

The sample here was CD4+ T cells sorted from blood, taken at week 4, from a patient treated with tofacitinib. J is TRBJ1-5 and V is TRBV7-9, with 7 bases that match TRBD1. This sequence originates from a human donor with alopecia areata. This CDR3 is CASSLTGPNQPQHF. CDR3 sequence (DNA): TGTGCCAGCAGCTTGACAGGGCCGAATCAGCCCCAGCATTTT.